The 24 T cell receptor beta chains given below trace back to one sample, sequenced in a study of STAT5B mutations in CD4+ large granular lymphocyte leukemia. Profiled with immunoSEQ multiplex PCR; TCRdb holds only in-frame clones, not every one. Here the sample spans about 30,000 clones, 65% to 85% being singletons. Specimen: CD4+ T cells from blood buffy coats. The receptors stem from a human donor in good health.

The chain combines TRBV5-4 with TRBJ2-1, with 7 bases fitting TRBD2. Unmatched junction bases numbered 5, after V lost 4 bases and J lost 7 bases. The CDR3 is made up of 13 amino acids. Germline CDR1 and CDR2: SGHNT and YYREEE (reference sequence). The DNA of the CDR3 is TGTGCCAGCAGCGTGGGGGGGAAGAATGAGCAGTTCTTC. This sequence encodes CASSVGGKNEQFF.

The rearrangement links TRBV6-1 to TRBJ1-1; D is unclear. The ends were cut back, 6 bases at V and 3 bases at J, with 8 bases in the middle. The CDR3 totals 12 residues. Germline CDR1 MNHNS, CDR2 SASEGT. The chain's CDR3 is CASRVADTEAFF. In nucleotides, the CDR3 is TGTGCCAGCAGAGTCGCGGACACTGAAGCTTTCTTT.

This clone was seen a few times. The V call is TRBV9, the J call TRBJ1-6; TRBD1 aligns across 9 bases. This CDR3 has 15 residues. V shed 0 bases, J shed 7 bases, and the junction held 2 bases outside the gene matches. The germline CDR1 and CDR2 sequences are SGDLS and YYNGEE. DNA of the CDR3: TGTGCCAGCAGCGTAGATGGACAGGGGAATTCACCCCTCCACTTT. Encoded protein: CASSVDGQGNSPLHF.

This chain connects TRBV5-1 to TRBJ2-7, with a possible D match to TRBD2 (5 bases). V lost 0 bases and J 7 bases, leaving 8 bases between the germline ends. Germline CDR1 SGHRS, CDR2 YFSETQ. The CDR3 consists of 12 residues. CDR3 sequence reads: CASSLDRREQYF. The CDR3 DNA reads TGCGCCAGCAGCTTGGATAGGAGGGAGCAGTACTTC.

CDR3 nucleotides: TGTGCCAGCAGCTCTGGACTAGCGCCTAACACGAACACCGGGGAGCTGTTTTTT. It codes for CASSSGLAPNTNTGELFF. This rearrangement joins TRBV5-4 to TRBJ2-2; 9 bases map to TRBD2. Per germline, CDR1 SGHNT and CDR2 YYREEE (reference sequence). The CDR3 is 18 residues long. Trimming at V came to 3 bases and at J to 0 bases, leaving 9 bases not matched to a gene.

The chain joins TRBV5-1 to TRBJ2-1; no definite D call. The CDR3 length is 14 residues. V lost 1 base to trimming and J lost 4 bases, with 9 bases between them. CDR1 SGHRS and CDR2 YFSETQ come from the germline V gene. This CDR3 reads CASSLSQLYNEQFF. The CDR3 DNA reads TGCGCCAGCAGCTTGAGTCAGCTTTACAATGAGCAGTTCTTC.

The DNA for the CDR3 is TGTGCCAGCAGCACAGGGGGACAGAACAATCAGCCCCAGCATTTT. It yields the protein CASSTGGQNNQPQHF. The gene calls are TRBV7-2 and TRBJ1-5, with 8 bases that match TRBD1. The CDR3 runs to 15 residues. V shed 5 bases, J shed 3 bases, and the junction held 6 bases outside the gene matches. Germline CDR1 reads SGHTA; CDR2 reads FQGNSA.

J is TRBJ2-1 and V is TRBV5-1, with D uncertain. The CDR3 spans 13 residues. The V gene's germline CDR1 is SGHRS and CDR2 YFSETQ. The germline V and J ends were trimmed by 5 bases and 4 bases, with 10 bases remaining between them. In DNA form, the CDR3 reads TGCGCCAGCAGGACTGGCGGTTACAATGAGCAGTTCTTC. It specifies CASRTGGYNEQFF.

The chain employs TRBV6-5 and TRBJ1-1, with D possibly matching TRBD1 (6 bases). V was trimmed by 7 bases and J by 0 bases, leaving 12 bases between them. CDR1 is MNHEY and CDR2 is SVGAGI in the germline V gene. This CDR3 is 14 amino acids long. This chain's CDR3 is CASTGGQMNTEAFF. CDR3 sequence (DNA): TGTGCCAGCACCGGTGGACAGATGAACACTGAAGCTTTCTTT.

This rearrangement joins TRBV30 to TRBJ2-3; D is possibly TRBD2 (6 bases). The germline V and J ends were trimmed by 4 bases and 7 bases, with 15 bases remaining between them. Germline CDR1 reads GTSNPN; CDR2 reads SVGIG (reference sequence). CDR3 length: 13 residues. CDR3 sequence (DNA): TGTGCCTGGACCCCACAGACTAGACATACGCAGTATTTT. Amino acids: CAWTPQTRHTQYF.

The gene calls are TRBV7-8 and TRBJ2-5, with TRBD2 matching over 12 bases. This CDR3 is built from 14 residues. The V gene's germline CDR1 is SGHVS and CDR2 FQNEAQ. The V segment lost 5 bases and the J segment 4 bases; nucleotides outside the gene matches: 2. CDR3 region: CASSQTSGGETQYF. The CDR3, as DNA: TGTGCCAGCAGCCAGACTAGCGGGGGAGAGACCCAGTACTTC.

The CDR3 DNA follows: TGTGCCAGCGGGGGGGACAGAGGCAATCAGCCCCAGCATTTT. Amino acid sequence: CASGGDRGNQPQHF. The V call is TRBV6-5, the J call TRBJ1-5, with TRBD1 matching over 7 bases. With 8 bases clipped from V and 2 bases from J, the junction kept 6 bases outside the gene matches. Germline V CDR1 and CDR2: MNHEY, SVGAGI. The CDR3 length is 14 residues.

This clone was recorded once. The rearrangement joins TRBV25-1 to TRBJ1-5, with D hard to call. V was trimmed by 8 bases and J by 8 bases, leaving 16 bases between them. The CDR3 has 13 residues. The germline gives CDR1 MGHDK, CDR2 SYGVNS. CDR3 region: CASAGQVGEPQHF. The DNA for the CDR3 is TGTGCCAGCGCGGGTCAGGTCGGGGAGCCCCAGCATTTT.

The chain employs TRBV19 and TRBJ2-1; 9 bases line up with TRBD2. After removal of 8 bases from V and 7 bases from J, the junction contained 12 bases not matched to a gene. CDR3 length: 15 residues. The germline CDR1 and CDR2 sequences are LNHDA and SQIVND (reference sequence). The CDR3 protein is CASHQSSGSANEQFF. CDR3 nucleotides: TGTGCCAGTCACCAGAGTAGCGGGAGTGCGAATGAGCAGTTCTTC.

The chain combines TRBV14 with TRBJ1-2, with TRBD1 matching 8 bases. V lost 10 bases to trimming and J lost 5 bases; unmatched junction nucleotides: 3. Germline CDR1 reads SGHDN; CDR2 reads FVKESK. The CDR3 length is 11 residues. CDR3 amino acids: CATGQGYGYTF. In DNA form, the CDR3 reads TGTGCCACCGGACAGGGATATGGCTACACCTTC.

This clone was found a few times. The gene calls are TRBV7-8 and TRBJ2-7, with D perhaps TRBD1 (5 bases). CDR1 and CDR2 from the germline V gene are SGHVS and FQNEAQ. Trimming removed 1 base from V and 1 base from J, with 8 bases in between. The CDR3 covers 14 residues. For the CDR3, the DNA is TGTGCCAGCAGCTTAGGGGCAGGGTCCTACGAGCAGTACTTC. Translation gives CASSLGAGSYEQYF.

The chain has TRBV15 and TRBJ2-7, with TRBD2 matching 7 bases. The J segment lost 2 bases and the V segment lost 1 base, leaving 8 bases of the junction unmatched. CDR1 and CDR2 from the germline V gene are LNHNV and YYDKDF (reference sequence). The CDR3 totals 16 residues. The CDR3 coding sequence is TGTGCCACCAGCAGAGTTGGGGTCGCGGGGGCCTACGAGCAGTACTTC. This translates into CATSRVGVAGAYEQYF.

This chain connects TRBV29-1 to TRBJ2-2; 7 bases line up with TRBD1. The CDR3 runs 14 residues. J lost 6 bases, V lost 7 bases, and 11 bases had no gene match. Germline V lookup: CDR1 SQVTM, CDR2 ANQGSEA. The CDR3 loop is CSARQGGYAGELFF. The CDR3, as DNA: TGCAGCGCAAGGCAAGGGGGCTACGCCGGGGAGCTGTTTTTT.

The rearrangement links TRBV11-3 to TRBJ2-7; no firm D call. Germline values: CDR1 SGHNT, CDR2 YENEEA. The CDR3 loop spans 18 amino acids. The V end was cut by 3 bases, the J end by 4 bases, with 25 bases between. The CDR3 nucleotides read TGTGCCAGCAGCTTTAACTCTCCAAACAAGGTACCACCTTACGAGCAGTACTTC. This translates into CASSFNSPNKVPPYEQYF.

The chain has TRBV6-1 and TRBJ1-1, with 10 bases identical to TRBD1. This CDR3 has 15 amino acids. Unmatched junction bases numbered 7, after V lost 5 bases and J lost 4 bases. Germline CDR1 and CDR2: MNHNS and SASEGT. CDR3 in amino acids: CASSMRTGGVTEAFF. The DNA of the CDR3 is TGTGCCAGCAGTATGAGGACAGGGGGTGTCACTGAAGCTTTCTTT.

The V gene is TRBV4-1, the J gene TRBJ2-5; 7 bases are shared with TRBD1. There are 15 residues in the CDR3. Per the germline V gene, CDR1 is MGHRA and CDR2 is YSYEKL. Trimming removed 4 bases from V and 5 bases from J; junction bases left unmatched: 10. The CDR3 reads CASSRVEQGMETQYF. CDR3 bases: TGCGCCAGCAGCCGGGTTGAACAGGGGATGGAGACCCAGTACTTC.

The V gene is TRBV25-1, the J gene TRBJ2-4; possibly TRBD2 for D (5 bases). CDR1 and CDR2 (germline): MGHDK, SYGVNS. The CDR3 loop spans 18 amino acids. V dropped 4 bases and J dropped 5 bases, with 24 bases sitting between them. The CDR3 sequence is CASSASVSRGLGQNIQYF. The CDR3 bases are TGTGCCAGCAGTGCCAGCGTGAGTAGAGGGCTGGGCCAAAACATTCAGTACTTC.

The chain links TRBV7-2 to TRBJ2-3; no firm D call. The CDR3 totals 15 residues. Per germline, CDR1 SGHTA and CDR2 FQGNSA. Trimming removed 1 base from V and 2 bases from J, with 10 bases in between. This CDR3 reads CASSLVAKNTDTQYF. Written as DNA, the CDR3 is TGTGCCAGCAGCTTAGTGGCTAAAAACACAGATACGCAGTATTTT. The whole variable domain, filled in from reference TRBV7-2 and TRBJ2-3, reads GAGVSQSPSNKVTEKGKDVELRCDPISGHTALYWYRQSLGQGLEFLIYFQGNSAPDKSGLPSDRFSAERTGGSVSTLTIQRTQQEDSAVYLCASSLVAKNTDTQYFGPGTRLTVL.

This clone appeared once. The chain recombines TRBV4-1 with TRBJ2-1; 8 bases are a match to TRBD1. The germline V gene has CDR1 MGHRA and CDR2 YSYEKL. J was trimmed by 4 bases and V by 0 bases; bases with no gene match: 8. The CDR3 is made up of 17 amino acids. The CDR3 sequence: CASSQDGTGGVYNEQFF. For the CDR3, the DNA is TGCGCCAGCAGCCAAGACGGTACAGGGGGAGTGTACAATGAGCAGTTCTTC.